The 23 T cell receptor beta chains reported below all come from one sample, sequenced in a study of shared clonotypes between healthy human individuals. Assay used: immunoSEQ multiplex PCR; TCRdb lists only in-frame clones, some missing. The sample consists of about 2.4 million clones, approximately 93% of them appearing once. The sequenced sample was naive CD4+ T cells from PBMCs. The subset is: CD45RA+ positively selected. All receptors come from a man aged 18 to 29 in good health. Some clones in this sample may be carry-over from other donors' samples.

This CDR3 reads CSVLVGGSYNEQFF. The CDR3, as DNA: TGCAGCGTTTTAGTGGGGGGCTCCTACAATGAGCAGTTCTTC. The chain joins TRBV29-1 to TRBJ2-1, with D perhaps TRBD2 (6 bases). The V gene lost 5 bases and the J gene lost 0 bases, with 11 bases spanning the gap. The CDR3 consists of 14 residues. The germline V gene has CDR1 SQVTM and CDR2 ANQGSEA.

This chain links TRBV7-9 with TRBJ2-1, with 7 bases aligning to TRBD1. This CDR3 is 13 amino acids long. Trimming at V came to 2 bases and at J to 10 bases, leaving 5 bases not matched to a gene. Germline CDR1 reads SEHNR; CDR2 reads FQNEAQ (reference sequence). Here the CDR3 DNA reads TGTGCCAGCAGCTTAATCATGGACAGGGAGCAGTTCTTC. Translated, it gives CASSLIMDREQFF.

Here the CDR3 DNA reads TGTGCCAGCAGCTCGACAACTAGCGGGAGGGCCGATGAGCAGTTCTTC. Amino acid sequence: CASSSTTSGRADEQFF. The rearrangement links TRBV5-4 to TRBJ2-1, with 13 bases lining up with TRBD2. The CDR3 runs to 16 residues. V was pared by 3 bases and J by 8 bases, with 8 bases of the junction left unmatched. The germline CDR1 and CDR2 sequences are SGHNT and YYREEE (reference sequence).

The CDR3 nucleotides read TGTGCCAGCACTAGGGTTAGGAGCACCGGGGAGCTGTTTTTT. The encoded protein is CASTRVRSTGELFF. J is TRBJ2-2 and V is TRBV6-5, with D unclear. Between the trimmed V and J ends, which lost 7 bases and 4 bases, there was a span of 13 bases. Germline-derived CDR1 and CDR2 are MNHEY and SVGAGI. The CDR3 extends over 14 amino acids.

This chain connects TRBV9 to TRBJ1-2; D call uncertain. V was clipped by 0 bases and J by 0 bases, with 15 bases between them. This CDR3 is built from 17 residues. Germline V lookup: CDR1 SGDLS, CDR2 YYNGEE. The CDR3 DNA follows: TGTGCCAGCAGCGTAGCTACGAGGGATCAGTCTAACTATGGCTACACCTTC. This gives the protein CASSVATRDQSNYGYTF. The full variable domain, completed using reference TRBV9 and TRBJ1-2, is DSGVTQTPKHLITATGQRVTLRCSPRSGDLSVYWYQQSLDQGLQFLIQYYNGEERAKGNILERFSAQQFPDLHSELNLSSLELGDSALYFCASSVATRDQSNYGYTFGSGTRLTVV.

The rearrangement uses TRBV4-3 and TRBJ1-1, with unresolved D. The CDR3 is made up of 17 amino acids. The germline V gene has CDR1 LGHNA and CDR2 YSLEER. Trimming took 0 bases from V and 0 from J, leaving 14 bases between them. CDR3 nucleotides: TGCGCCAGCAGCCAAGATCACGGGAATAATTTGAACACTGAAGCTTTCTTT. This encodes CASSQDHGNNLNTEAFF.

This chain links TRBV28 with TRBJ2-6, with D possibly being TRBD2 (5 bases). The CDR3 has 15 amino acids. V lost 5 bases and J lost 4, with 12 bases in between. CDR1 MDHEN and CDR2 SYDVKM come from the germline V gene. CDR3 DNA sequence: TGTGCCAGCAGTCTGAGGGCGTTAGGGGCCAACGTCCTGACTTTC. Translation gives CASSLRALGANVLTF.

The V gene is TRBV7-3, the J gene TRBJ2-1, with 8 bases matching TRBD2. The CDR3 covers 15 residues. V gave up 5 bases and J gave up 8 bases; unmatched junction bases: 11. The germline CDR1 and CDR2 sequences are SGHTA and FQGTGA. CDR3 loop: CASSRIAGLVHEQFF. CDR3 sequence (DNA): TGTGCCAGCAGCCGAATAGCGGGATTGGTCCATGAGCAGTTCTTC.

The J gene is TRBJ1-2, the V gene TRBV7-9; D is ambiguous. V was trimmed by 1 base and J by 3 bases, leaving 9 bases between them. The CDR3 covers 14 residues. The germline CDR1 and CDR2 sequences are SEHNR and FQNEAQ (reference sequence). The CDR3 sequence is CASSLDRLYYGYTF. The CDR3 coding sequence is TGTGCCAGCAGCTTAGACCGCCTATACTATGGCTACACCTTC.

The rearrangement links TRBV5-1 to TRBJ1-4; 7 bases agree with TRBD1. This CDR3 contains 15 residues. Germline lookup yields CDR1 SGHRS and CDR2 YFSETQ. The J segment lost 3 bases and the V segment lost 4 bases, leaving 6 bases of the junction unmatched. The CDR3 nucleotides read TGCGCCAGCAGCGTGACAGGGCTGCCTAATGAAAAACTGTTTTTT. This gives the protein CASSVTGLPNEKLFF.

The chain has TRBV30 and TRBJ1-2, with 10 bases matching TRBD1. The CDR3 spans 16 residues. With V trimmed by 0 bases and J by 9 bases, 13 bases remained unmatched. In germline, CDR1 is GTSNPN, CDR2 SVGIG (reference sequence). CDR3 nucleotides: TGTGCCTGGAGTGTATGGGGACAGGGGCCTTCTATACGCTACACCTTC. Amino acid sequence: CAWSVWGQGPSIRYTF. The full variable domain, with the rest looked up from reference TRBV30 and TRBJ1-2, is SQTIHQWPATLVQPVGSPLSLECTVEGTSNPNLYWYRQAAGRGLQLLFYSVGIGQISSEVPQNLSASRPQDRQFILSSKKLLLSDSGFYLCAWSVWGQGPSIRYTFGSGTRLTVV.

This chain uses TRBV6-1 with TRBJ2-1; TRBD2 aligns across 12 bases. Germline V lookup: CDR1 MNHNS, CDR2 SASEGT. The J segment lost 5 bases and the V segment lost 8 bases, leaving 7 bases of the junction unmatched. The CDR3 has 15 amino acids. This CDR3 reads CASSQTSGRDNEQFF. CDR3 DNA sequence: TGTGCCAGCTCCCAGACTAGCGGGAGAGACAATGAGCAGTTCTTC.

This chain joins TRBV11-1 and TRBJ2-1, with TRBD2 as a possible D gene (7 bases). Trimming stripped 5 bases from V and 0 bases from J, with 11 bases between. CDR3 size: 15 residues. Germline V gene sequence: CDR1 SGHAT, CDR2 FQDESV (reference sequence). This chain's CDR3 is CASSEGGPSYNEQFF. The CDR3 nucleotides are TGTGCCAGCAGCGAGGGGGGGCCCTCCTACAATGAGCAGTTCTTC.

This chain connects TRBV6-1 to TRBJ2-5; 8 nucleotides line up with TRBD1. Germline V lookup: CDR1 MNHNS, CDR2 SASEGT. CDR3 size: 14 residues. J was trimmed by 3 bases and V by 6 bases; bases with no gene match: 6. The chain's CDR3 is CASRSGQAKETQYF. Written as DNA, the CDR3 is TGTGCCAGCAGATCGGGACAGGCGAAAGAGACCCAGTACTTC.

The CDR3 nucleotides are TGTGCCAGCAGTGAACCCCTCGGGACCCAAGAGACCCAGTACTTC. Translating it yields CASSEPLGTQETQYF. The gene calls are TRBV25-1 and TRBJ2-5; D tentatively fits TRBD1 or TRBD2 (5 bases each). The CDR3 is 15 residues long. The germline V gene encodes CDR1 MGHDK and CDR2 SYGVNS. With 2 bases removed from V and 1 base from J, the gap between germline ends came to 11 bases.

The gene calls are TRBV28 and TRBJ1-2, with 8 bases identical to TRBD1. CDR1 is MDHEN and CDR2 is SYDVKM in the germline V gene. The CDR3 extends over 14 amino acids. After removal of 2 bases from V and 8 bases from J, the junction contained 7 bases not matched to a gene. This chain's CDR3 is CASSLGTGSGGYTF. The CDR3 DNA reads as TGTGCCAGCAGTTTAGGGACAGGCTCGGGAGGCTACACCTTC.

The chain links TRBV5-4 to TRBJ2-1, with D possibly being TRBD2 (5 bases). The CDR3 totals 13 residues. In germline, CDR1 is SGHNT, CDR2 YYREEE (reference sequence). Deletions cut 4 bases from V and 15 bases from J, with 20 bases between. The CDR3 nucleotides read TGTGCCAGCAGCCCCCCGGGCGGAAATCGGGGGTTCTTC. Its translation: CASSPPGGNRGFF.

The J gene is TRBJ1-2, the V gene TRBV28, with a tentative D call TRBD1 (5 bases). The ends were cut back, 10 bases at V and 4 bases at J, with 19 bases in the middle. The CDR3 length is 14 residues. Germline V gene sequence: CDR1 MDHEN, CDR2 SYDVKM. CDR3 nucleotides: TGTGCCACCTTTTTTTTGGGACGGATCTATGGCTACACCTTC. Protein: CATFFLGRIYGYTF.

Turning to this clone: Distinct nucleotide sequences in the sample also encode this CDR3. V is TRBV18 and J is TRBJ1-1; D is unclear. The CDR3 contains 15 residues. V was clipped by 2 bases and J by 0 bases, with 10 bases between them. Germline CDR1 reads KGHSH; CDR2 reads LQKENI. The CDR3 protein is CASSPITGMNTEAFF. The CDR3 DNA reads TGTGCCAGCTCACCAATAACCGGCATGAACACTGAAGCTTTCTTT. Drawing the rest from reference TRBV18 and TRBJ1-1, the complete variable domain is NAGVMQNPRHLVRRRGQEARLRCSPMKGHSHVYWYRQLPEEGLKFMVYLQKENIIDESGMPKERFSAEFPKEGPSILRIQQVVRGDSAAYFCASSPITGMNTEAFFGQGTRLTVV.

The chain couples TRBV4-1 to TRBJ2-7, with 9 bases that match TRBD2. V was clipped by 5 bases and J by 6 bases; unmatched bases: 14. The CDR3 is 16 residues long. Germline V gene sequence: CDR1 MGHRA, CDR2 YSYEKL. The CDR3 loop is CASSALAGLPVGEQYF. The CDR3 DNA reads TGCGCCAGCAGCGCGCTAGCGGGACTGCCAGTGGGCGAGCAGTACTTC.

The chain couples TRBV7-9 to TRBJ2-1; D perhaps matches TRBD2 (6 bases). V was pared by 6 bases and J by 6 bases, with 15 bases between. The germline V gene has CDR1 SEHNR and CDR2 FQNEAQ (reference sequence). The CDR3 has 14 residues. The CDR3 protein is CASRPTSSRNEQFF. In DNA, the CDR3 is TGTGCCAGCAGACCGACTAGTTCCCGCAATGAGCAGTTCTTC.

This rearrangement joins TRBV6-5 to TRBJ2-3, with D uncertain. Between the trimmed V and J ends, which lost 7 bases and 1 base, there was a span of 9 bases. CDR1 is MNHEY, CDR2 SVGAGI, per germline. This CDR3 has 13 residues. The CDR3 region is CASTRVGTDTQYF. The CDR3 DNA is TGTGCCAGCACCCGCGTCGGCACAGATACGCAGTATTTT.

This chain uses TRBV7-2 with TRBJ1-2, with a weak D call TRBD1 (5 bases). This CDR3 has 14 residues. V lost 3 bases to trimming and J lost 4 bases, with 12 bases between them. Germline assignment: CDR1 SGHTA and CDR2 FQGNSA. The CDR3 loop reads CASSLGRDGYGYTF. The CDR3 DNA sequence: TGTGCCAGCAGCTTGGGTAGGGACGGCTATGGCTACACCTTC.